Following are 22 T cell receptor beta chains from one sample sequenced in a study of blood T cell repertoires in COVID-19. This table comes from immunoSEQ multiplex PCR, and its TCRdb copy is limited to in-frame clones, with some not included. The table records about 64,000 clones, around nine tenths of them present only once. Sequenced material: peripheral blood. The receptor source for this set is a man between 65 and 80 years old with acute or convalescent COVID-19.

This clone was counted a single time. The V and J genes are TRBV9 and TRBJ2-2, with 8 bases matching TRBD1. Germline values: CDR1 SGDLS, CDR2 YYNGEE. The CDR3 length is 15 residues. The V gene end was trimmed by 3 bases and the J gene end by 1 base; junction bases not matched to a gene: 2. CDR3 in amino acids: CASSAGGVNTGELFF. CDR3 in DNA: TGTGCCAGCAGCGCAGGGGGCGTGAACACCGGGGAGCTGTTTTTT. Combining the CDR3 with reference TRBV9 and TRBJ2-2 gives the whole variable domain DSGVTQTPKHLITATGQRVTLRCSPRSGDLSVYWYQQSLDQGLQFLIQYYNGEERAKGNILERFSAQQFPDLHSELNLSSLELGDSALYFCASSAGGVNTGELFFGEGSRLTVL.

This chain links TRBV28 with TRBJ1-2; 9 bases are a match to TRBD1. After removal of 5 bases from V and 6 bases from J, the junction contained 7 bases not matched to a gene. Germline loops: CDR1 MDHEN, CDR2 SYDVKM. The CDR3 is made up of 14 amino acids. The CDR3 protein is CASSPLGQGNGYTF. Written as DNA, the CDR3 is TGTGCCAGCAGTCCCCTCGGACAGGGGAATGGCTACACCTTC.

This clone was counted a single time. The gene calls are TRBV18 and TRBJ2-7; the D gene is possibly TRBD1 (5 bases). This CDR3 is 16 amino acids long. The V gene's germline CDR1 is KGHSH and CDR2 LQKENI. V lost 1 base to trimming and J lost 2 bases, with 15 bases between them. As DNA, the CDR3 is TGTGCCAGCTCACCACGGGTTCAGGGCTATACCTACGAGCAGTACTTC. This translates into CASSPRVQGYTYEQYF.

This clone has more than one count but fewer than ten. This chain connects TRBV6-2 or TRBV6-3 to TRBJ2-1; D may be TRBD2 (5 bases). The CDR3 contains 13 residues. The V end was cut by 2 bases, the J end by 3 bases, with 5 bases between. Germline V gives CDR1 MNHEY, CDR2 SVGEGT. The CDR3 loop reads CASSYEGYNEQFF. As DNA, the CDR3 is TGTGCCAGCAGTTACGAGGGCTACAATGAGCAGTTCTTC.

V gene TRBV4-3 combines with J gene TRBJ2-6; D gene ambiguous. CDR3 length: 17 residues. Germline CDR1 reads LGHNA; CDR2 reads YSLEER. Trimming took 0 bases from V and 0 from J, leaving 9 bases between them. The CDR3 DNA sequence: TGCGCCAGCAGCCAAGAGAGGCACCCCTCTGGGGCCAACGTCCTGACTTTC. Protein sequence: CASSQERHPSGANVLTF.

This CDR3 reads CASSYSKGALKGYTF. CDR3 sequence (DNA): TGTGCCAGCAGTTACTCGAAGGGGGCGTTGAAAGGCTACACCTTC. This sequence joins TRBV6-2 or TRBV6-3 and TRBJ1-2; 7 bases are shared with TRBD1. After removal of 0 bases from V and 8 bases from J, the junction contained 9 bases not matched to a gene. The germline gives CDR1 MNHEY, CDR2 SVGEGT. The CDR3 loop spans 15 amino acids.

This clone showed up just a few times. V is TRBV3-1 (or the pseudogene TRBV3-2) and J is TRBJ2-1; D is undetermined. Germline V CDR1 and CDR2: LGHDT, YNNKEL (reference sequence). The CDR3 sequence is 13 residues long. The V end lost 3 bases, the J end lost 7 bases, and 10 bases lay between the germline ends. CDR3 nucleotides: TGTGCCAGCAGCCACCCCCTAAGTAATGAGCAGTTCTTC. It codes for CASSHPLSNEQFF.

This clone is termed medium-sized. This rearrangement joins TRBV5-6 to TRBJ2-7; tentatively, D is TRBD2 (5 bases). Germline values: CDR1 SGHDT, CDR2 YYEEEE. There are 12 residues in the CDR3. Trimming shortened V by 3 bases and J by 8 bases, and 12 bases separated the two germline ends. The CDR3 region is CASSSLEVKQYF. In DNA form, the CDR3 reads TGTGCCAGCAGCTCGCTGGAGGTCAAGCAGTACTTC.

The V call is TRBV20-1, the J call TRBJ1-5, with 10 nucleotides matching TRBD1. The CDR3 loop spans 14 amino acids. The V gene end was trimmed by 3 bases and the J gene end by 9 bases; junction bases not matched to a gene: 8. In germline, CDR1 is DFQATT, CDR2 SNEGSKA (reference sequence). The CDR3 DNA sequence: TGCAGTGCTAGTTCGACAGGGGGCGCGAGGCCCCAGCATTTT. This sequence encodes CSASSTGGARPQHF.

The chain links TRBV2 to TRBJ1-5; 7 nucleotides line up with TRBD1. There are 12 residues in the CDR3. Germline CDR1 and CDR2: SNHLY and FYNNEI. V lost 8 bases to trimming and J lost 4 bases; unmatched junction nucleotides: 2. CDR3 in DNA: TGTGCCAGCCAGGGGGGTAATCAGCCCCAGCATTTT. This encodes CASQGGNQPQHF.

This chain joins TRBV6-1 and TRBJ2-7; D unresolved. CDR3 length: 13 residues. The V end was cut by 7 bases, the J end by 6 bases, with 16 bases between. Germline loops: CDR1 MNHNS, CDR2 SASEGT. The CDR3 nucleotides read TGTGCCAGCAAGGTATCCAGCGTCGGCGAGCAGTACTTC. Translation gives CASKVSSVGEQYF.

The V and J genes are TRBV6-2 or TRBV6-3 and TRBJ1-3; unclear D gene. V was cut by 6 bases and J by 2 bases, with 8 bases left in between. CDR3 length: 13 amino acids. Germline V gene lookup returns CDR1 MNHEY and CDR2 SVGEGT. In DNA, the CDR3 is TGTGCCAGCAGGCCTACGGCTGGAAACACCATATATTTT. Its translation is CASRPTAGNTIYF.

The gene calls are TRBV15 and TRBJ2-6; D is perhaps TRBD2 (5 bases). The CDR3 spans 16 residues. V was clipped by 2 bases and J by 2 bases, with 10 bases between them. Germline CDR1 and CDR2: LNHNV and YYDKDF (reference sequence). This CDR3 reads CATSRTGLTGANVLTF. Here the CDR3 DNA reads TGTGCCACCAGCAGAACCGGACTGACTGGGGCCAACGTCCTGACTTTC.

The V call is TRBV6-5, the J call TRBJ1-4, with D perhaps TRBD1 (6 bases). Germline assignment: CDR1 MNHEY and CDR2 SVGAGI. Trimming cost V 7 bases and J 3 bases, with 15 bases left between them. The CDR3 loop spans 15 amino acids. CDR3 coding DNA: TGTGCCAGCACTAATCACAGGGCATCTAATGAAAAACTGTTTTTT. It specifies CASTNHRASNEKLFF.

The genes are TRBV6-5 and TRBJ2-7; no definite D call. This CDR3 spans 13 amino acids. Deletions cut 8 bases from V and 3 bases from J, with 14 bases between. Looked up from germline, CDR1 is MNHEY and CDR2 is SVGAGI. Here the CDR3 DNA reads TGTGCCAGCTTGTCCAGGTCAGTCTACGAGCAGTACTTC. Translated: CASLSRSVYEQYF.

This clone was recorded once. The chain is built from TRBV5-4 and TRBJ2-3; 13 bases map to TRBD2. Per the germline V gene, CDR1 is SGHNT and CDR2 is YYREEE (reference sequence). Trimming cost V 4 bases and J 6 bases; bases outside gene matches: 8. The CDR3 is made up of 16 amino acids. CDR3 sequence: CASSQGLAGAPDTQYF. The CDR3 DNA sequence: TGTGCCAGCAGCCAAGGACTAGCGGGGGCCCCGGATACGCAGTATTTT.

The chain combines TRBV7-2 with TRBJ2-7; no clear D. The CDR3 has 13 residues. Germline CDR1 reads SGHTA; CDR2 reads FQGNSA. Trimming pared 0 bases from V and 0 bases from J, leaving 3 bases between. CDR3 nucleotide sequence: TGTGCCAGCAGCTTAGCCAGCTCCTACGAGCAGTACTTC. Its protein is CASSLASSYEQYF.

This clone was seen a few times. The V and J genes are TRBV10-3 and TRBJ2-3; D is possibly TRBD2 (5 bases). The CDR3 has 15 residues. Germline V lookup: CDR1 ENHRY, CDR2 SYGVKD. Trimming took 6 bases from V and 2 from J, leaving 15 bases between them. The CDR3 spells CAIRPGKMITDTQYF. The CDR3 bases are TGTGCCATCAGGCCCGGGAAAATGATCACAGATACGCAGTATTTT.

This clone is categorized as medium-sized. For the CDR3, the DNA is TGCGCCAGCAGCCAAGAACTGACAGCATCCCCGAGGGCCAACGTCCTGACTTTC. Translation: CASSQELTASPRANVLTF. The chain uses TRBV4-3 and TRBJ2-6, with D perhaps TRBD1 (5 bases). The V and J ends lost 0 bases and 5 bases respectively, with 17 bases between them. Per germline, CDR1 LGHNA and CDR2 YSLEER. The CDR3 contains 18 residues.

The rearrangement links TRBV19 to TRBJ2-3, with a possible D match to TRBD1 (6 bases). The germline V gene has CDR1 LNHDA and CDR2 SQIVND (reference sequence). V was cut by 4 bases and J by 5 bases, with 13 bases left in between. The CDR3 runs 14 residues. CDR3 DNA: TGTGCCAGTAGTAGGTTCGCAGGGGAAGATACGCAGTATTTT. Protein sequence: CASSRFAGEDTQYF.

The genes are TRBV2 and TRBJ2-5, with 13 bases matching TRBD2. J gave up 2 bases and V 6 bases, and 3 bases lay outside the gene matches. Per germline, CDR1 SNHLY and CDR2 FYNNEI. This CDR3 spans 15 amino acids. CDR3 nucleotide sequence: TGTGCCAGCAGCGTGGGACTAGCGGGGCAAGAGACCCAGTACTTC. Protein sequence: CASSVGLAGQETQYF.

The V call is TRBV6-2 or TRBV6-3, the J call TRBJ2-4; 7 positions match TRBD2. Looked up from germline, CDR1 is MNHEY and CDR2 is SVGEGT. V was pared by 0 bases and J by 5 bases, with 13 bases of the junction left unmatched. The length of the CDR3 is 18 residues. For the CDR3, the DNA is TGTGCCAGCAGTTACTCGACCCCTCCCAGGCTAGCGGAAAACATTCAGTACTTC. As protein: CASSYSTPPRLAENIQYF.